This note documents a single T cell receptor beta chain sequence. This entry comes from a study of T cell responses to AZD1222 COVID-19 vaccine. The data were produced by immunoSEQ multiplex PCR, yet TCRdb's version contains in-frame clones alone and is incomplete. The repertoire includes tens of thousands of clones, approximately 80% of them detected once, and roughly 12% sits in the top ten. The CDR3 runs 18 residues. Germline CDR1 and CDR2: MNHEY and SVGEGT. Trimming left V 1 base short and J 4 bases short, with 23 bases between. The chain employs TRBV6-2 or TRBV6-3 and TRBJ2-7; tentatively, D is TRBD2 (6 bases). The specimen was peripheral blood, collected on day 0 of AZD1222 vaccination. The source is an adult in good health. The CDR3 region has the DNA TGTGCCAGCAGTTACTTCGTCCTTGGGACTCAATCACTTTACGAGCAGTACTTC. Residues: CASSYFVLGTQSLYEQYF.